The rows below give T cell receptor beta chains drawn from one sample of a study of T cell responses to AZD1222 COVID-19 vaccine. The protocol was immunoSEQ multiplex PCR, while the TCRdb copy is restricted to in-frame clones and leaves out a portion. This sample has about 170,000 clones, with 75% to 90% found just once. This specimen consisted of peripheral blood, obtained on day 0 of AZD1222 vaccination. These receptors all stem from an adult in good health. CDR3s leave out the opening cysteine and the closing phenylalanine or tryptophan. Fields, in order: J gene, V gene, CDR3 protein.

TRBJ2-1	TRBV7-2	ASSLRGAYNEQF
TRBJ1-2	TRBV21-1	ASSKDHRDRDYGYT
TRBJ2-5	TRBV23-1	ASSVKETQY
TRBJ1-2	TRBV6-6	ASSYSTGAGYGYT
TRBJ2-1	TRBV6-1	ASSDREARNEQF
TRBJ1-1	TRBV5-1	ASSLDRGWVTEAF
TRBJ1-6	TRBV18	ASSPHRGGGNSPLH
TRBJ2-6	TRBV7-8	ASSLVGRVSGANVLT
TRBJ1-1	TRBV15	ATSRAGQHTEAF
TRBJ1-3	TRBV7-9	ASSFGTAGNTIY
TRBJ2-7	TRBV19	ASSIAAATEQY
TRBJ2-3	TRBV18	ASSPLDRAPDTQY
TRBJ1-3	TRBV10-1	ARSTGTGTGNTIY
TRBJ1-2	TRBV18	ASSPMTGANLNYGYT
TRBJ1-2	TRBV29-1	SVPAGPGLAL
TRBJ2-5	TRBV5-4	ASNSNRAGVGETQY
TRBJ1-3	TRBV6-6	ASSLQGAGNTIY
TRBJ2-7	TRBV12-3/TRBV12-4	ASRPSTPYEQY
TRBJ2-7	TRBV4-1	ASSFSARGPTSYEQY
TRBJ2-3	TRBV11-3	ASSARDIDAADTQY
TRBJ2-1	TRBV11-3	ASSLESQAPYNEQF
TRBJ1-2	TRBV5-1	ASSLDSGGYT
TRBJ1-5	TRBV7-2	ASSLSPARIGQPQH
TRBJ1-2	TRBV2	ASGDRVGYGYT
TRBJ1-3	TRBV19	ASMLPGTGFGNTIY
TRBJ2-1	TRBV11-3	ASSLDPENNEQF
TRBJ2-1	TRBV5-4	ASSLSRLAGGQGDEQF
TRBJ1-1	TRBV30	AWSYGPNTEAF
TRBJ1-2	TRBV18	ASSPTGGAHYGYT
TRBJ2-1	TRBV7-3	ASSLNSHNEQF
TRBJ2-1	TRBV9	ASSVQAGRSYNEQF
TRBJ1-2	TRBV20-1	SARSARGYT
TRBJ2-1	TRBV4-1	ASSQKFPGQGANEQF
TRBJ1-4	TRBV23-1	ASSQSDRDTANEKLF
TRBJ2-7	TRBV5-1	ASSLGSRRDEQY
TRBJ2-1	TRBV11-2	ASSPSGGEQF
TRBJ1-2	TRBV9	ASSVGGANRSGGYT
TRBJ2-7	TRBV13	ASSPGQSLYEQY
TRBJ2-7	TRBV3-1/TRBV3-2	ASSQDRVRGYEQY
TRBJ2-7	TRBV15	ATSRGQGSIYEQY
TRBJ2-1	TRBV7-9	ASSYSSNNEQF
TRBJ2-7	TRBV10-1	ASSESGVYEQY
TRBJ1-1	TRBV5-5	ASSPRQVRTEAF
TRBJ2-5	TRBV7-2	ASSPRTGSRKTQY
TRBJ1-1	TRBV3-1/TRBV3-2	ASSQGVGLNTEAF
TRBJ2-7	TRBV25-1	AIPGDRGPEQY
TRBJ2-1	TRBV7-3	ASSLEGGTRGEQF
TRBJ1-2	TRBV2	ASSRDRGGYT
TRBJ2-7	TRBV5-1	ASSLTGGGYEQY
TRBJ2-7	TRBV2	ASSAQRTYEQY
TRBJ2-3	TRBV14	ASSPGQGMTDTQY